The 31 T cell receptor beta chains in this list originate from one sample, sequenced in a study of T cells in Graves' hyperthyroidism and ophthalmopathy. There were TCR beta CDR3 regions amplified from RNA transcripts. RT-PCR in the first round (using the HTBI primer set) targeted the TCR CDR3. TCRdb itself ran the multiplex PCR reads through MiXCR, one entry per CDR3 protein. The sample records 600,000 to 850,000 distinct CDR3 sequences, approximately 18% being singletons. The sample consisted of blood. The source is a woman between 50 and 59 years old with Graves' hyperthyroidism that later progressed to Graves' ophthalmopathy.

This clonotype was detected a few times. The chain employs TRBV7-9 and TRBJ1-4; D is possibly TRBD1 (5 bases). The CDR3 length is 15 residues. The germline V and J ends were trimmed by 3 bases and 3 bases, with 11 bases remaining between them. Germline CDR1 reads SEHNR; CDR2 reads FQNEAQ (reference sequence). The CDR3 spells CASSFGDSSNEKLFF. The CDR3 region has the DNA TGTGCCAGCAGCTTCGGAGACAGCTCTAATGAAAAACTGTTTTTT.

This clonotype occurred a few times. The chain employs TRBV10-3 and TRBJ2-7, with 12 bases that match TRBD2. The V segment lost 10 bases and the J segment 0 bases; nucleotides outside the gene matches: 4. The CDR3 is 14 residues long. The germline gives CDR1 ENHRY, CDR2 SYGVKD. CDR3 residues: CATGLAGTSYEQYF. CDR3 DNA sequence: TGTGCCACAGGACTAGCGGGGACCTCCTACGAGCAGTACTTC.

This clonotype was seen a handful of times. This chain links TRBV6-1 with TRBJ2-3, with 9 bases identical to TRBD2. CDR1 MNHNS and CDR2 SASEGT come from the germline V gene. With V trimmed by 6 bases and J by 4 bases, 14 bases remained unmatched. The CDR3 covers 17 residues. The CDR3 DNA reads as TGTGCCAGCAGCCACCCCAGGAGCGGGGGGCCCCCAGATACGCAGTATTTT. Translation gives CASSHPRSGGPPDTQYF.

In its sample, this clonotype was seen many times. The chain employs TRBV6-2 or TRBV6-3 and TRBJ2-1, with TRBD1 identical over 9 bases. With 5 bases clipped from V and 1 base from J, the junction kept 6 bases outside the gene matches. Germline assignment: CDR1 MNHEY and CDR2 SVGEGT. This CDR3 is built from 16 residues. This chain's CDR3 is CASSPPGQGSYNEQFF. The CDR3, as DNA: TGTGCCAGCAGTCCTCCGGGACAGGGTTCCTACAATGAGCAGTTCTTC.

As regards this clonotype: A clone one base away is much larger, so this may be a read error. The V and J genes are TRBV7-9 and TRBJ2-3, with a possible D match to TRBD1 (5 bases). The CDR3 spans 15 residues. Germline V gene data show CDR1 as SEHNR and CDR2 as FQNEAQ (reference sequence). DNA for the CDR3: TGTGCCAGCAGCCCCCGACAGAGGAGCACAGGTACGCAGTATTTT. Translating it yields CASSPRQRSTGTQYF.

In its sample, this clonotype was seen a few times. CDR3 sequence (DNA): TGCGCCAGCAGCCCTCGGAAGGGATATCAGGATGAGCAGTTCTTC. Protein product: CASSPRKGYQDEQFF. J is TRBJ2-1 and V is TRBV4-1; D unresolved. Germline CDR1 is MGHRA and CDR2 is YSYEKL. V lost 4 bases, J lost 8 bases, and 18 bases lay in between. This CDR3 contains 15 residues.

This clonotype was picked up a small number of times. The gene calls are TRBV20-1 and TRBJ2-7, with 9 bases that match TRBD2. The junction had 13 bases not matched to a gene; V was cut back by 5 bases and J by 5 bases. The germline V gene has CDR1 DFQATT and CDR2 SNEGSKA (reference sequence). There are 15 residues in the CDR3. The CDR3 loop is CSAPSLRGGADEQYF. DNA for the CDR3: TGCAGTGCTCCAAGCCTCCGCGGGGGGGCGGACGAGCAGTACTTC.

This chain joins TRBV28 and TRBJ1-5, with D possibly TRBD1 on 5 matching bases. CDR3 size: 15 residues. Germline V lookup: CDR1 MDHEN, CDR2 SYDVKM. Between the trimmed V and J ends, which lost 6 bases and 6 bases, there was a span of 18 bases. The CDR3: CASSLAGGAVQPQHF. The CDR3, as DNA: TGTGCCAGCAGCCTCGCGGGAGGGGCGGTTCAGCCCCAGCATTTT.

The J gene is TRBJ2-5, the V gene TRBV5-6; 10 nucleotides line up with TRBD2. The germline CDR1 and CDR2 sequences are SGHDT and YYEEEE. The CDR3 consists of 16 residues. V gave up 3 bases and J gave up 5 bases; unmatched junction bases: 10. CDR3: CASSWKASGGRETQYF. The CDR3 DNA follows: TGTGCCAGCAGCTGGAAGGCTAGCGGGGGTCGGGAGACCCAGTACTTC.

This clonotype was observed at least ten times. This chain joins TRBV12-3 or TRBV12-4 and TRBJ2-5; TRBD2 aligns across 14 bases. V shed 1 base and J 0 bases; nucleotides not matched to a gene: 1. The CDR3 has 17 residues. In nucleotides, the CDR3 is TGTGCCAGCAGTTTAGGGACTAGCGGGGGGTACCAAGAGACCCAGTACTTC. It yields the protein CASSLGTSGGYQETQYF.

In this sample, this clonotype turned up a few times. J is TRBJ1-4 and V is TRBV3-1, with D perhaps matching TRBD1 (5 bases). V shed 1 base and J shed 8 bases, with 17 bases lying between them. The V gene's germline CDR1 is LGHDT and CDR2 YNNKEL (reference sequence). The CDR3 runs 16 residues. The CDR3 protein is CASSQGRMGLNEKLFF. CDR3 in DNA: TGTGCCAGCAGCCAAGGAAGAATGGGGCTGAACGAAAAACTGTTTTTT.

The chain joins TRBV11-2 to TRBJ1-2; D is ambiguous. Trimming removed 5 bases from V and 2 bases from J, with 27 bases in between. Looked up from germline, CDR1 is SGHAT and CDR2 is FQNNGV. This CDR3 has 19 residues. The CDR3 nucleotides read TGTGCCAGCAGCCCAATAACCGGGTCCACCTCTAAATCAAACTATGGCTACACCTTC. Residues: CASSPITGSTSKSNYGYTF.

The chain has TRBV3-1 and TRBJ2-2; 10 nucleotides match TRBD2. CDR1 is LGHDT, CDR2 YNNKEL, per germline (reference sequence). This CDR3 is built from 16 residues. Germline trimming cut 4 bases from V and 9 bases from J; bases unmatched to any gene: 11. The CDR3 DNA follows: TGTGCCAGCAGCCGCTCTAGCGGGAGCATGACTCGGGAGCTGTTTTTT. Translated, it gives CASSRSSGSMTRELFF.

This clonotype is a singleton in its sample. V and J are TRBV27 and TRBJ2-5; D possibly corresponds to TRBD2 (6 bases). V lost 4 bases and J lost 4, with 13 bases in between. This CDR3 spans 14 amino acids. Germline V gene data show CDR1 as MNHEY and CDR2 as SMNVEV (reference sequence). The DNA of the CDR3 is TGTGCCAGCAGTTCCCGGGTGGGGGGAGAGACCCAGTACTTC. It translates to CASSSRVGGETQYF.

J is TRBJ2-2 and V is TRBV30; a weak D match, TRBD1 (7 bases). V was shortened by 3 bases and J by 4 bases, with 12 bases between the two germline ends. Per the germline V gene, CDR1 is GTSNPN and CDR2 is SVGIG (reference sequence). The CDR3 consists of 14 residues. As DNA, the CDR3 is TGTGCCTGGAGGGGGGGACAGACCACCGGGGAGCTGTTTTTT. This encodes CAWRGGQTTGELFF.

The rearrangement uses TRBV10-3 and TRBJ1-2, with TRBD1 as a possible D gene (5 bases). V was trimmed by 0 bases and J by 1 base, leaving 12 bases between them. CDR3 length: 16 residues. Germline-derived CDR1 and CDR2 are ENHRY and SYGVKD. The CDR3 loop reads CAISESVQAFNYGYTF. The CDR3 DNA is TGTGCCATCAGTGAGTCTGTACAGGCCTTTAACTATGGCTACACCTTC.

This clonotype was observed a few times. This rearrangement joins TRBV12-3 or TRBV12-4 to TRBJ2-6, with 7 bases lining up with TRBD1. The CDR3 length is 23 residues. Trimming took 5 bases from V and 4 from J; bases not matched to a gene: 29. The CDR3 sequence: CASSPYRGLLGPTTTKGANVLTF. For the CDR3, the DNA is TGTGCCAGCAGTCCGTACAGGGGTCTACTGGGGCCAACGACAACTAAGGGGGCCAACGTCCTGACTTTC.

The gene calls are TRBV5-1 and TRBJ1-6; TRBD1 agrees at 8 bases. Germline CDR1 reads SGHRS; CDR2 reads YFSETQ. Trimming took 5 bases from V and 9 from J; bases not matched to a gene: 10. This CDR3 is 15 amino acids long. The CDR3 bases are TGCGCCAGCAGACCTGGAGACAGGGGAGCTTCACCCCTCCACTTT. It encodes CASRPGDRGASPLHF.

DNA of the CDR3: TGTGCCACACGATCCCTGGGGGGGTTGGATCAGCCCCAGCATTTT. It codes for CATRSLGGLDQPQHF. The rearrangement joins TRBV10-3 to TRBJ1-5, with a tentative D call TRBD1 (5 bases). V was pared by 10 bases and J by 5 bases, with 21 bases between. Germline-derived CDR1 and CDR2 are ENHRY and SYGVKD. The CDR3 contains 15 residues.

The chain carries TRBV11-2 and TRBJ1-1; D remains unclear. Germline values: CDR1 SGHAT, CDR2 FQNNGV. V shed 1 base and J shed 1 base, with 10 bases lying between them. This CDR3 is built from 15 residues. The CDR3 region is CASSLVGSANTEAFF. In nucleotides, the CDR3 is TGTGCCAGCAGCTTAGTCGGGTCAGCGAACACTGAAGCTTTCTTT. The variable domain in full, with the rest retrieved from reference TRBV11-2 and TRBJ1-1, is EAGVAQSPRYKIIEKRQSVAFWCNPISGHATLYWYQQILGQGPKLLIQFQNNGVVDDSQLPKDRFSAERLKGVDSTLKIQPAKLEDSAVYLCASSLVGSANTEAFFGQGTRLTVV.

The CDR3 protein is CASRLEGGPGELFF. The CDR3 DNA sequence: TGTGCCAGCCGACTGGAAGGGGGCCCCGGGGAGCTGTTTTTT. The genes are TRBV3-1 and TRBJ2-2, with 7 bases matching TRBD1. J lost 6 bases, V lost 8 bases, and 9 bases had no gene match. This CDR3 has 14 amino acids. Germline CDR1 reads LGHDT; CDR2 reads YNNKEL (reference sequence).

The chain links TRBV19 to TRBJ1-4; D possibly corresponds to TRBD1 (5 bases). The V and J ends lost 3 bases and 8 bases respectively, with 13 bases between them. Germline CDR1 LNHDA, CDR2 SQIVND (reference sequence). The CDR3 has 14 residues. CDR3 sequence (DNA): TGTGCCAGTAGTATCCTGGACATTCCGGAAAAACTGTTTTTT. It is translated as CASSILDIPEKLFF. The full variable domain, with the rest looked up from reference TRBV19 and TRBJ1-4, is DGGITQSPKYLFRKEGQNVTLSCEQNLNHDAMYWYRQDPGQGLRLIYYSQIVNDFQKGDIAEGYSVSREKKESFPLTVTSAQKNPTAFYLCASSILDIPEKLFFGSGTQLSVL.

This clonotype was detected once. The chain has TRBV12-3 or TRBV12-4 and TRBJ2-3; tentative D call: TRBD2 (5 bases). This CDR3 has 15 amino acids. With 4 bases removed from V and 2 bases from J, the gap between germline ends came to 13 bases. As DNA, the CDR3 is TGTGCCAGCAGTTCTCCAGCGGATTTCACAGATACGCAGTATTTT. This encodes CASSSPADFTDTQYF.

This sequence joins TRBV12-3 or TRBV12-4 and TRBJ2-3, with 14 bases matching TRBD2. The CDR3 has 16 amino acids. Trimming cost V 6 bases and J 9 bases; bases outside gene matches: 11. The CDR3 DNA reads as TGTGCCAGCAGCAGAGGGACTAGCGGGGGCTCCTGGACGCAGTATTTT. Its translation: CASSRGTSGGSWTQYF.

This chain connects TRBV10-3 to TRBJ2-6; D not certain. The CDR3 contains 15 residues. The V gene's germline CDR1 is ENHRY and CDR2 SYGVKD. V dropped 2 bases and J dropped 0 bases, with 5 bases sitting between them. The CDR3 DNA sequence: TGTGCCATCAGTGAGGAAAACTCTGGGGCCAACGTCCTGACTTTC. It specifies CAISEENSGANVLTF.

The chain couples TRBV20-1 to TRBJ1-2; no definite D call. The CDR3 loop spans 12 amino acids. V was clipped by 1 base and J by 6 bases, with 9 bases between them. Germline CDR1 is DFQATT and CDR2 is SNEGSKA (reference sequence). The CDR3 DNA reads TGCAGTGCTAGAGTCAGACCCCATGGCTACACCTTC. Translating it yields CSARVRPHGYTF.

This clonotype has more than one count but fewer than ten. The chain combines TRBV19 with TRBJ1-5; D is perhaps TRBD1 (5 bases). The V gene lost 7 bases and the J gene lost 2 bases, with 18 bases spanning the gap. The CDR3 is made up of 16 amino acids. Germline values: CDR1 LNHDA, CDR2 SQIVND (reference sequence). The CDR3 DNA is TGTGCCAGTACTAATGTGGGGGATCGGCGCAATCAGCCCCAGCATTTT. Residues: CASTNVGDRRNQPQHF.

About this clonotype itself: One base away lies a much larger clone, so this may be a sequencing read error. V gene TRBV3-1 combines with J gene TRBJ1-2; D not certain. V lost 7 bases and J lost 0, with 12 bases in between. CDR3 length: 14 amino acids. Germline assignment: CDR1 LGHDT and CDR2 YNNKEL (reference sequence). CDR3 amino acids: CASISIDANYGYTF. CDR3 nucleotides: TGTGCCAGCATCTCCATCGACGCTAACTATGGCTACACCTTC.

This clonotype was found many times. This chain uses TRBV7-2 with TRBJ1-4; D is ambiguous. V shed 5 bases and J shed 6 bases, with 13 bases lying between them. The CDR3 runs to 14 residues. Looked up from germline, CDR1 is SGHTA and CDR2 is FQGNSA. This chain's CDR3 is CASSNSGFDEKLFF. CDR3 DNA: TGTGCCAGCAGCAATTCGGGTTTTGATGAAAAACTGTTTTTT.

This clonotype was detected many times. The chain joins TRBV7-2 to TRBJ1-2; TRBD1 aligns across 8 bases. V gave up 1 base and J gave up 0 bases; unmatched junction bases: 7. The CDR3 length is 17 residues. CDR1 is SGHTA, CDR2 FQGNSA, per germline. In DNA form, the CDR3 reads TGTGCCAGCAGCTTAGTGGACAGGGTCCAACCTAACTATGGCTACACCTTC. Translating it yields CASSLVDRVQPNYGYTF.

The table lists this clonotype with many counts. The chain combines TRBV3-1 with TRBJ2-1; the D gene is possibly TRBD2 (6 bases). The CDR3 runs to 16 residues. The V end lost 1 base, the J end lost 5 bases, and 15 bases lay between the germline ends. Germline V gene data show CDR1 as LGHDT and CDR2 as YNNKEL (reference sequence). This chain's CDR3 is CASSQGSQGLHNEQFF. The DNA of the CDR3 is TGTGCCAGCAGCCAAGGGTCGCAGGGACTGCACAATGAGCAGTTCTTC.